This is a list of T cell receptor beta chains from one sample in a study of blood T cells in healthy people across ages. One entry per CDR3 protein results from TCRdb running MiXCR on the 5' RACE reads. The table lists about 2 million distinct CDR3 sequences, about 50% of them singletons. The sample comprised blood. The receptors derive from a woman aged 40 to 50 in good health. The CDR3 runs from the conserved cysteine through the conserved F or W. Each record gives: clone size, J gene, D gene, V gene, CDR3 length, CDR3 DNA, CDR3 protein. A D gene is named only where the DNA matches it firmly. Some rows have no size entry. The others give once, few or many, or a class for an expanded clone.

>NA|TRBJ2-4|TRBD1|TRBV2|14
TGTGCCAGCAGTGAAGGGGACAGTGGCGATGAGCAGTACTTC
CASSEGDSGDEQYF
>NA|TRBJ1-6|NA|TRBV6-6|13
TGTGCCAGCACACAGGGAAGGAATTCACCCCTCCACTTT
CASTQGRNSPLHF
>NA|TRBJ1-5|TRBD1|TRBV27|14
TGTGCCAGCAGGCTTGGGACAGGAAATCAGCCCCAGCATTTT
CASRLGTGNQPQHF
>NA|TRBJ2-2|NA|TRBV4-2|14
TGTGCCAGCAGCCAAGAAATTCGCACCGGGGAGCTGTTTTTT
CASSQEIRTGELFF
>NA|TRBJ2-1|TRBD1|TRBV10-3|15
TGTGCCATCAGTGAGTCAGGAGACAGGGCCTCTGAGCAGTTCTTC
CAISESGDRASEQFF
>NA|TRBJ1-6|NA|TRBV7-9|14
TGTGCCAGCAGCTTAGGCAGGGTTTTCTCACCCCTCCACTTT
CASSLGRVFSPLHF
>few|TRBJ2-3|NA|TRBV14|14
TGTGCCAGCAGCCAAGATTTACCCACAGATACGCAGTATTTT
CASSQDLPTDTQYF
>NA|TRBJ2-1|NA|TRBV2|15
TGTGCCAGCAGGCGTACTAGGGGAAGCTACAATGAGCAGTTCTTC
CASRRTRGSYNEQFF
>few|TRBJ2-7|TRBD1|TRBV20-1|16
TGCAGTGCTAGAAACCCGGGACAGGTGGTTTTATACGAGCAGTACTTC
CSARNPGQVVLYEQYF
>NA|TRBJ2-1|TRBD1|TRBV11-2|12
TGTGCCAAGGGACAGGGAGTGGGTGAGCAGTTCTTC
CAKGQGVGEQFF
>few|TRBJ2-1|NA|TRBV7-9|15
TGTGCCAGCAGCCGCCCACTGACTAGTTTAGAGACCCAGTTCTTC
CASSRPLTSLETQFF
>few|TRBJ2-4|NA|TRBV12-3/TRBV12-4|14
TGTGCCAGCAGTTTCAAAGGGGGTAGGCACATTCAGTACTTC
CASSFKGGRHIQYF
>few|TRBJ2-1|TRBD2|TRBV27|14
TGTGCCAGCAGTTCACTAGCGGTTTACAATGAGCAGTTCTTC
CASSSLAVYNEQFF
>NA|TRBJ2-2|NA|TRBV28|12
TGTGCCAGCAGTTTATCCATCGGGGAGCTGTTTTTT
CASSLSIGELFF
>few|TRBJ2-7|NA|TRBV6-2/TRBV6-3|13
TGTGCCAGCAGGGAAACAGGGATTTACGAGCAGTACTTC
CASRETGIYEQYF
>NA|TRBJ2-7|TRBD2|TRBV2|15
TGTGCCAGCAGGGACTACGCGGGGGACCTGAACGAGCAGTACTTC
CASRDYAGDLNEQYF
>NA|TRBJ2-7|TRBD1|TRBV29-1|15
TGCAGCGTCGACACTTGTGGACAGGGTGAATTCGAGCAGTACTTC
CSVDTCGQGEFEQYF
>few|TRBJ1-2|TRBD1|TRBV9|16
TGTGCCAGCAGCGTAGCCGGGACAGGGTCTAACTATGGCTACACCTTC
CASSVAGTGSNYGYTF
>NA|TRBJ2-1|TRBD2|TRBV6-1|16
TGTGCCAGCAGTGCTTTGGCCGGGACTAGCGTTAATGAGCAGTTCTTC
CASSALAGTSVNEQFF
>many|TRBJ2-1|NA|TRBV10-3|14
TGTGCCATCAGTGCGGGAGCAGGGAAGAATGAGCAGTTCTTC
CAISAGAGKNEQFF
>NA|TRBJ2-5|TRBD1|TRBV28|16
TGTGCCAGCAGTTTAATAGGCAGGGGGTTGCAAGAGACCCAGTACTTC
CASSLIGRGLQETQYF
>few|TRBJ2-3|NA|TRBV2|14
TGTGCCAGCAGTGAATCCGGGGTCCCAGATACGCAGTATTTT
CASSESGVPDTQYF
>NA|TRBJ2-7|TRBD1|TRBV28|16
TGTGCCAGCAGTCCCGGTGGAACAGGGGGCAAGTACGAGCAGTACTTC
CASSPGGTGGKYEQYF
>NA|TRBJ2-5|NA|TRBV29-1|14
TGCAGCGCGTGGGGGGGCGGGATAAACAATGAGCAGTACTTC
CSAWGGGINNEQYF
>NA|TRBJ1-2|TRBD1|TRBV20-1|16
TGCAGTGCTAGAGCCGGACAGGGAGGTCCTAACTATGGCTACACCTTC
CSARAGQGGPNYGYTF
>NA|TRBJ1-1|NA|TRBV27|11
TGTGCCAGCAGGGGGGGTGATGAAGCTTTCTTT
CASRGGDEAFF
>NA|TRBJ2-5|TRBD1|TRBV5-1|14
TGCGCCAGCAGCCAGACAGGGAAGCAAGAGACCCAGTACTTC
CASSQTGKQETQYF
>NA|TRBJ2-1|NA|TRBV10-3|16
TGTGCCATCACCCCTTCTGGGGGGGGCATAAACAATGAGCAGTTCTTC
CAITPSGGGINNEQFF
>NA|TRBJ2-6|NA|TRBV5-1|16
TGCGCCAGCAGCTTGGACAGTATCTCTGGGGCCAACGTCCTGACTTTC
CASSLDSISGANVLTF
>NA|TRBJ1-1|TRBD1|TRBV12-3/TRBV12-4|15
TGTGCCAGCAGTTTTAGGGGGCGGCTCAACACTGAAGCTTTCTTT
CASSFRGRLNTEAFF
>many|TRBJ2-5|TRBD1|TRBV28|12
TGTGCCAGCAGACAGGGGGTTGAGACCCAGTACTTC
CASRQGVETQYF
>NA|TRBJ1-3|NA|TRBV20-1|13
TGCAGTGCTAGCGTCAGCCACGGAAACACCATATATTTT
CSASVSHGNTIYF
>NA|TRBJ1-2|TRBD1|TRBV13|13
TGTGCCAGCAGCCACAGGGGAGAATATGGCTACACCTTC
CASSHRGEYGYTF
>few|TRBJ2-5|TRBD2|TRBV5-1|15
TGCGCCAGCATGACGACTAGCGGGGGGAAAGAGACCCAGTACTTC
CASMTTSGGKETQYF
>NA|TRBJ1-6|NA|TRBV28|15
TGTGCCAGCACCTCCCCGCGATCCTATAATTCACCCCTCCACTTT
CASTSPRSYNSPLHF
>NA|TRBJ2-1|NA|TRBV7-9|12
TGTACCAGCAGCCGGACGTACAATGAGCAGTTCTTC
CTSSRTYNEQFF
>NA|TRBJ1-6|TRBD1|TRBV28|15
TGTGCCAGCAGTTTTGACAGGGGTTCAAATTCACCCCTCCACTTT
CASSFDRGSNSPLHF
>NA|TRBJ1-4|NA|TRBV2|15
TGTGCCAGCACCGAGGGTCAGGGGAGGGGAGAAAAACTGTTTTTT
CASTEGQGRGEKLFF
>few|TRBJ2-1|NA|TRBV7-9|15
TGTGCCAGCAGCTTAGCGGAGGGGGCAGCTGGCGAGCAGTTCTTC
CASSLAEGAAGEQFF
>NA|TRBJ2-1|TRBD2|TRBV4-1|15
TGCGCCAGCAGCCAATCACAGCGGGGATTCGATGAGCAGTTCTTC
CASSQSQRGFDEQFF
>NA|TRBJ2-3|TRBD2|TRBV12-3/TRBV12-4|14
TGTGCCAGCACCGGACTAGCGGGTTCAGATACGCAGTATTTT
CASTGLAGSDTQYF